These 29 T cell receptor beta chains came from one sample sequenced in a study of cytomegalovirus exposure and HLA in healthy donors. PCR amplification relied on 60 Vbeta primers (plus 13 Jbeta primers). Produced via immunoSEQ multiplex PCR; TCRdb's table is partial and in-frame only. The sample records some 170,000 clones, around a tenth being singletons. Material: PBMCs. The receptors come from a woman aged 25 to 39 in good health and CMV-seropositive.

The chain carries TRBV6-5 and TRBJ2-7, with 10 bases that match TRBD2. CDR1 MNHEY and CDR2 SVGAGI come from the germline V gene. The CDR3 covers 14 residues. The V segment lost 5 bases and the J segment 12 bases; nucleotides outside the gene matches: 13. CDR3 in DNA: TGTGCCAGCAGTGGCACCGGGACTAGCGTTGGGGCGTACTTC. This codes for CASSGTGTSVGAYF.

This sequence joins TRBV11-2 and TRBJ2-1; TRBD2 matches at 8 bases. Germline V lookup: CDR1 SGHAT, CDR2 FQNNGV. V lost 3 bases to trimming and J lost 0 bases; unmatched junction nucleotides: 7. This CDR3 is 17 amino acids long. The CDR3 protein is CASSFYSGISSYNEQFF. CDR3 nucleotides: TGTGCCAGCAGCTTCTATAGCGGGATAAGCTCCTACAATGAGCAGTTCTTC. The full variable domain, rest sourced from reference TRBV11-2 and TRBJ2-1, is EAGVAQSPRYKIIEKRQSVAFWCNPISGHATLYWYQQILGQGPKLLIQFQNNGVVDDSQLPKDRFSAERLKGVDSTLKIQPAKLEDSAVYLCASSFYSGISSYNEQFFGPGTRLTVL.

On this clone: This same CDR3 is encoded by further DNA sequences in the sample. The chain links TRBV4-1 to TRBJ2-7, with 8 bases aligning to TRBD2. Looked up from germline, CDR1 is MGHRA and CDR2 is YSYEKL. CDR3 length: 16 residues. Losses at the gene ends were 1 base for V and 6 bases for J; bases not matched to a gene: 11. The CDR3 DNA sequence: TGCGCCAGCAGCCAAGCCCCGCGGGAGGTAGCCGGCGAGCAGTACTTC. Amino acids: CASSQAPREVAGEQYF.

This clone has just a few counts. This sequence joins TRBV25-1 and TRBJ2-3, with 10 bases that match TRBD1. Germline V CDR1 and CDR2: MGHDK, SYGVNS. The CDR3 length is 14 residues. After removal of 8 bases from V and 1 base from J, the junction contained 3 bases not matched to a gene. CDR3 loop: CASGGQGRTDTQYF. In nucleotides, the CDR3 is TGTGCCAGCGGGGGACAGGGGCGCACAGATACGCAGTATTTT.

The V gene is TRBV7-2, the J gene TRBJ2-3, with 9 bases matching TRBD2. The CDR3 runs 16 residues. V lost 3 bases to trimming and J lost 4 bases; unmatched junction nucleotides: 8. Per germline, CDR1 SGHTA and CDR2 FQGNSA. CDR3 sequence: CASSFLAGGGSDTQYF. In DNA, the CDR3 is TGTGCCAGCAGCTTTCTGGCGGGAGGGGGGTCAGATACGCAGTATTTT. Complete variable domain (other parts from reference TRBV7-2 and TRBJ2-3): GAGVSQSPSNKVTEKGKDVELRCDPISGHTALYWYRQSLGQGLEFLIYFQGNSAPDKSGLPSDRFSAERTGGSVSTLTIQRTQQEDSAVYLCASSFLAGGGSDTQYFGPGTRLTVL.

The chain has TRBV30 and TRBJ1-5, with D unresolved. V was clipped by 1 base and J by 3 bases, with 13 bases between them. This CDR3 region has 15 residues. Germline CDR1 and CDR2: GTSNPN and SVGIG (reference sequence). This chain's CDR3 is CAWSGVGPLNQPQHF. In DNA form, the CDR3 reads TGTGCCTGGAGTGGAGTTGGGCCGCTCAATCAGCCCCAGCATTTT.

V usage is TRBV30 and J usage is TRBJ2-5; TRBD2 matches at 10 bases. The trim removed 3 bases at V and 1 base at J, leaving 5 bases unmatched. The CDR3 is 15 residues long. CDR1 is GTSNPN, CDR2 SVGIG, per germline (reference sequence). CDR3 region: CAWSRTSGLQETQYF. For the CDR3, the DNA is TGTGCCTGGAGCAGGACTAGCGGACTCCAAGAGACCCAGTACTTC.

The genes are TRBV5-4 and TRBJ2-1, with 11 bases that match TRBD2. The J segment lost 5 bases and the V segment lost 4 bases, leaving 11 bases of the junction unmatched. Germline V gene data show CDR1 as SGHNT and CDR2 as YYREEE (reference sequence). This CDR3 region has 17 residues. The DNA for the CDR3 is TGTGCCAGCAGCCTGGACCCGACTAGCGGGAACCACAATGAGCAGTTCTTC. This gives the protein CASSLDPTSGNHNEQFF.

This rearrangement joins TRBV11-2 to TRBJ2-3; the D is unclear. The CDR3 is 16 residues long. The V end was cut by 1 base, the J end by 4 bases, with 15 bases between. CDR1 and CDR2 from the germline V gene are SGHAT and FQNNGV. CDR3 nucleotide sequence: TGTGCCAGCAGCTTAGTTCCTAATAAATTCGCAGATACGCAGTATTTT. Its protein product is CASSLVPNKFADTQYF. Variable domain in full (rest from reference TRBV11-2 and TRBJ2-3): EAGVAQSPRYKIIEKRQSVAFWCNPISGHATLYWYQQILGQGPKLLIQFQNNGVVDDSQLPKDRFSAERLKGVDSTLKIQPAKLEDSAVYLCASSLVPNKFADTQYFGPGTRLTVL.

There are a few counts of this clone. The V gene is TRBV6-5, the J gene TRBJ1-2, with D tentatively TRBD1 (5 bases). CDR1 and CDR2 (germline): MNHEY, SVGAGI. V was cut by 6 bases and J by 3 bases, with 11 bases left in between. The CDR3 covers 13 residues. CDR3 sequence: CASSWGADYGYTF. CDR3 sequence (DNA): TGTGCCAGCAGCTGGGGCGCTGACTATGGCTACACCTTC.

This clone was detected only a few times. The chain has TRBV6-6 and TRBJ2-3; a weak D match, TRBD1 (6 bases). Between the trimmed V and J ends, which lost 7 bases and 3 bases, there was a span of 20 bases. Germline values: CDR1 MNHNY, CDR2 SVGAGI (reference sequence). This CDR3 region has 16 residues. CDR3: CASTEPPGQGTDTQYF. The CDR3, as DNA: TGTGCCAGCACCGAACCCCCGGGACAAGGAACAGATACGCAGTATTTT.

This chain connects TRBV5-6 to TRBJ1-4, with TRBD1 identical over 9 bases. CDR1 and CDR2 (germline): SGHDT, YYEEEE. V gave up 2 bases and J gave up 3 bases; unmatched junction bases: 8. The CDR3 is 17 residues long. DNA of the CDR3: TGTGCCAGCAGCTTTGGGACAGGGACAGGCCCTAATGAAAAACTGTTTTTT. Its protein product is CASSFGTGTGPNEKLFF.

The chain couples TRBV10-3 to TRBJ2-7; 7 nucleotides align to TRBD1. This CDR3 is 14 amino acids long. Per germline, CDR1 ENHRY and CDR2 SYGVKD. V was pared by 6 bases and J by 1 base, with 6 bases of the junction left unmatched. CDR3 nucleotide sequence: TGTGCCATCAGGACCGGGACAGATTCCTACGAGCAGTACTTC. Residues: CAIRTGTDSYEQYF.

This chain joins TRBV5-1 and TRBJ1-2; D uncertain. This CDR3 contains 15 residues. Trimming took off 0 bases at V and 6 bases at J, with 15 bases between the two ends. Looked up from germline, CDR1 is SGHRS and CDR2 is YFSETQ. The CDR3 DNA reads TGCGCCAGCAGCTTGGAATCGAGGGTTTCGGATGGCTACACCTTC. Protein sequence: CASSLESRVSDGYTF.

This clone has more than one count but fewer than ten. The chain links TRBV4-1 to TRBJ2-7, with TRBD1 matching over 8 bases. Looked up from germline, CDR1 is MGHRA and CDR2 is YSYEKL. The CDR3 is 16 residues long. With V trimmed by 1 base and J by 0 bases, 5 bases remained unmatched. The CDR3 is CASSQAHRGTSYEQYF. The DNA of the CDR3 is TGCGCCAGCAGCCAAGCACACAGGGGGACCTCCTACGAGCAGTACTTC.

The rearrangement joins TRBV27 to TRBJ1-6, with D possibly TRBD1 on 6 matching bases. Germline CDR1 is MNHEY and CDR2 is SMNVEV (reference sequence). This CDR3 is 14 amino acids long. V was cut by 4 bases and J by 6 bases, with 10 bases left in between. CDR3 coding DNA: TGTGCCAGCAGTTCAGGGGCGGGTAATTCACCCCTCCACTTT. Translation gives CASSSGAGNSPLHF.

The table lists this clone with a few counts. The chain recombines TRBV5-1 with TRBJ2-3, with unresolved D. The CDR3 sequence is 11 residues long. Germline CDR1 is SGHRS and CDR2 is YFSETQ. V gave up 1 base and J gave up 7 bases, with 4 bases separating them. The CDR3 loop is CASSLINTQYF. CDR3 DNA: TGCGCCAGCAGCTTGATAAATACGCAGTATTTT.

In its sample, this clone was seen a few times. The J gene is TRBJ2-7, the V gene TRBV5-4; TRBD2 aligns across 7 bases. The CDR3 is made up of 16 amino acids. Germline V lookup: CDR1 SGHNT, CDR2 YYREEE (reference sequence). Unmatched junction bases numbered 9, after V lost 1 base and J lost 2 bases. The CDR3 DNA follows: TGTGCCAGCAGCTTGAGTGCAACTAGCGATGCCTACGAGCAGTACTTC. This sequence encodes CASSLSATSDAYEQYF. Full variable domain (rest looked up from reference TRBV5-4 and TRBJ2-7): ETGVTQSPTHLIKTRGQQVTLRCSSQSGHNTVSWYQQALGQGPQFIFQYYREEENGRGNFPPRFSGLQFPNYSSELNVNALELDDSALYLCASSLSATSDAYEQYFGPGTRLTVT.

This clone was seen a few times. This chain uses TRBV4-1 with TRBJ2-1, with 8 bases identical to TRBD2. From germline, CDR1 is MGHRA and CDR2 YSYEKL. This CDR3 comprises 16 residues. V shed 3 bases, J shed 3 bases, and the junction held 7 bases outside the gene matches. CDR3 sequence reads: CASSQEGLVIYNEQFF. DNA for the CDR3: TGCGCCAGCAGCCAGGAGGGACTAGTAATCTACAATGAGCAGTTCTTC.

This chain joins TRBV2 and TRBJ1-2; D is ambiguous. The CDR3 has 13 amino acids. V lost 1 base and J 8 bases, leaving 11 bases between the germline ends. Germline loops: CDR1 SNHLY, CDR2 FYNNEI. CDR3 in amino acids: CASSEDPRRGYTF. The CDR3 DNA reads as TGTGCCAGCAGTGAAGACCCCCGGCGGGGCTACACCTTC.

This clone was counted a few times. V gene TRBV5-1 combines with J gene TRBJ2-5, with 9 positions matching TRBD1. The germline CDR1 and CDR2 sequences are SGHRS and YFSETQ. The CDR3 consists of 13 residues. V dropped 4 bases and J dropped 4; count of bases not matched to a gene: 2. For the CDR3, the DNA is TGCGCCAGCAGCATACAGGGGGCAGAGACCCAGTACTTC. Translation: CASSIQGAETQYF.

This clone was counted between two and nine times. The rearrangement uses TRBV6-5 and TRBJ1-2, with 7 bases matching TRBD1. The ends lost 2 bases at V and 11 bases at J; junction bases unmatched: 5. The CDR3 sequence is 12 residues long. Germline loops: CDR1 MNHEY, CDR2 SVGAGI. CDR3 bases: TGTGCCAGCAGTTACGGAACAGGGGAATACACCTTC. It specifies CASSYGTGEYTF.

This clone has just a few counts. CDR3 sequence: CASSGTGTGYGYTF. CDR3 coding DNA: TGTGCCAGCAGTGGGACAGGGACAGGGTATGGCTACACCTTC. The chain carries TRBV6-5 and TRBJ1-2; 9 nucleotides line up with TRBD1. Unmatched junction bases numbered 6, after V lost 5 bases and J lost 5 bases. This CDR3 has 14 amino acids. Germline values: CDR1 MNHEY, CDR2 SVGAGI.

The CDR3 nucleotides read TGTGCCAGCAGCCTCGACAGGGGTGAAAAACTGTTTTTT. Its translation: CASSLDRGEKLFF. The chain links TRBV7-7 to TRBJ1-4; 8 positions agree with TRBD1. The germline gives CDR1 SSHAT, CDR2 FNYEAQ (reference sequence). After removal of 5 bases from V and 7 bases from J, the junction contained 3 bases not matched to a gene. The CDR3 consists of 13 residues.

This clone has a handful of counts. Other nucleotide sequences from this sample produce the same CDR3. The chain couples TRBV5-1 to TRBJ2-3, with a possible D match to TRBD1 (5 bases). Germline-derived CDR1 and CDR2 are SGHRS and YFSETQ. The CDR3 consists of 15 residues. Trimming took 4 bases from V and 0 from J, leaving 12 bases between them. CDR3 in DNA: TGCGCCAGCAGCCTGCAGGGTCCTAGCACAGATACGCAGTATTTT. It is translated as CASSLQGPSTDTQYF.

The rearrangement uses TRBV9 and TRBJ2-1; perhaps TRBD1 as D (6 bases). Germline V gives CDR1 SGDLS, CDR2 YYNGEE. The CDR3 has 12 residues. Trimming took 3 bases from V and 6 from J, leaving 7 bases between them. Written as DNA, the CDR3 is TGTGCCAGCAGCGCGACAGGCAATGAGCAGTTCTTC. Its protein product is CASSATGNEQFF.

CDR3 bases: TGTGCCAGCAGCCAATTTAAGGGGAGCAATCAGCCCCAGCATTTT. It translates to CASSQFKGSNQPQHF. This chain connects TRBV14 to TRBJ1-5; D perhaps matches TRBD1 (5 bases). With 2 bases removed from V and 1 base from J, the gap between germline ends came to 9 bases. The CDR3 sequence is 15 residues long. Germline CDR1 is SGHDN and CDR2 is FVKESK.

For the CDR3, the DNA is TGTGCCAGCAGTTACTCCCGACAGGGTGGGGCGGGTGAAAAACTGTTTTTT. Protein sequence: CASSYSRQGGAGEKLFF. The chain uses TRBV6-7 and TRBJ1-4, with 7 bases that match TRBD1. TRBV6-7 is an ORF; its function is uncertain. This CDR3 is 17 amino acids long. Unmatched junction bases numbered 11, after V lost 0 bases and J lost 7 bases.

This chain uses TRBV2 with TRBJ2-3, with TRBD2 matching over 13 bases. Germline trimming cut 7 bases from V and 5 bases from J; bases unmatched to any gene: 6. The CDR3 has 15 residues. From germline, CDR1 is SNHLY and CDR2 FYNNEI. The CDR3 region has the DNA TGTGCCAGCACCCCGACTAGCGGGAGGATAGATACGCAGTATTTT. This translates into CASTPTSGRIDTQYF.